Detailed here is one T cell receptor beta chain. Its antigen is as yet unknown. These data are taken from a study of type 1 regulatory T cells. About the research overall: T-allo10 is an in vitro-generated, Tr1-enriched CD4 T cell product specific for alloantigen.

Trimming removed 1 base at V and 4 bases at J, with 8 bases between. CDR1 and CDR2 from the germline V gene are LGHNA and YSLEER. The CDR3 runs to 14 residues. TCRdb re-called the reads through MiXCR, storing one row per CDR3 protein. The table includes tens of thousands of distinct CDR3 sequences, 72% detected once. This chain connects TRBV4-3 to TRBJ2-4; D gene uncertain. Material for sequencing was cultured T cells, either the whole culture or a sorted T cell fraction (not recorded which). The subset was: Tr1-enriched cell product generated in vitro against host alloantigens. The clonotype comes from a human donor in good health. DNA of the CDR3: TGCGCCAGCAGCCAAGTAGGCGGAAAAAACATTCAGTACTTC. This gives the protein CASSQVGGKNIQYF.